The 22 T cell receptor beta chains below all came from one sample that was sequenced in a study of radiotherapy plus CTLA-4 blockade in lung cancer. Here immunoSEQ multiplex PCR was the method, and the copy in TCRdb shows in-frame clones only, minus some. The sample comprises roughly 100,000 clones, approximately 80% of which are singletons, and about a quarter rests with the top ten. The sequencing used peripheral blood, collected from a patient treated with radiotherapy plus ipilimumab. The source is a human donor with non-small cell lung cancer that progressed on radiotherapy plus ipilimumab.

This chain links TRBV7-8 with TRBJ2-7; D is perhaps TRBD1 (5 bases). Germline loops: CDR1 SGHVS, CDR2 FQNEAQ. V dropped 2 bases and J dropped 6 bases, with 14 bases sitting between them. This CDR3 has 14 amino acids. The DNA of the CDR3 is TGTGCCAGCAGCTTAAGTAGGGGCCTCGGCGAGCAGTACTTC. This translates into CASSLSRGLGEQYF.

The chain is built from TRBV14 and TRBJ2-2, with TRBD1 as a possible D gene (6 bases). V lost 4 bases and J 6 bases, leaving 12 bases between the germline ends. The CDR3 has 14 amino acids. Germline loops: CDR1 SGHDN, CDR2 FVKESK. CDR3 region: CASSPLGGAGELFF. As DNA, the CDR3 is TGTGCCAGCAGCCCCCTAGGGGGAGCCGGGGAGCTGTTTTTT.

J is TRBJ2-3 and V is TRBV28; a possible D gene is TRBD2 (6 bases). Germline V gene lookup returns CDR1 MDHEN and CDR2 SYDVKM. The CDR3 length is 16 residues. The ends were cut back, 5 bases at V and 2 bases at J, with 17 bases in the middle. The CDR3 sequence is CASSPGGKVDTDTQYF. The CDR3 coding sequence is TGTGCCAGCAGTCCCGGGGGAAAGGTGGACACAGATACGCAGTATTTT.

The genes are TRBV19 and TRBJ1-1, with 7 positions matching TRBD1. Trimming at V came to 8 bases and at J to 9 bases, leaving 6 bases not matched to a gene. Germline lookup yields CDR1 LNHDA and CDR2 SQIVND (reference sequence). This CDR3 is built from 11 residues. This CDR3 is CASAGQVQAFF. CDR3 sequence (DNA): TGTGCCAGTGCAGGACAGGTTCAAGCTTTCTTT.

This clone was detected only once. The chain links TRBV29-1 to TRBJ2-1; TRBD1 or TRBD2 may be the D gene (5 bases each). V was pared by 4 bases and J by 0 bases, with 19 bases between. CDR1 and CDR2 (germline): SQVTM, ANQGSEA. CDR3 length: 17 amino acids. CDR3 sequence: CSVVGSGQAHSYNEQFF. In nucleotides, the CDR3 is TGCAGCGTTGTGGGAAGCGGACAAGCGCACTCCTACAATGAGCAGTTCTTC.

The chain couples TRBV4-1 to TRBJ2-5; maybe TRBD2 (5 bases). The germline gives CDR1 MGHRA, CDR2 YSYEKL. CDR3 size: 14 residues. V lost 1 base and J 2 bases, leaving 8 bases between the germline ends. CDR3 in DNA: TGCGCCAGCAGCCAAGTTTCGGGGCAAGAGACCCAGTACTTC. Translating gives CASSQVSGQETQYF.

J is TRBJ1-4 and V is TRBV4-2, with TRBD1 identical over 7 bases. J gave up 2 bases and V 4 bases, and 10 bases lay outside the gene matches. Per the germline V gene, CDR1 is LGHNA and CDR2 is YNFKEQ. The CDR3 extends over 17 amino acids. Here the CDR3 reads CASSPPTGVRTNEKLFF. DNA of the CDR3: TGTGCCAGCAGCCCCCCCACAGGGGTCCGGACTAATGAAAAACTGTTTTTT.

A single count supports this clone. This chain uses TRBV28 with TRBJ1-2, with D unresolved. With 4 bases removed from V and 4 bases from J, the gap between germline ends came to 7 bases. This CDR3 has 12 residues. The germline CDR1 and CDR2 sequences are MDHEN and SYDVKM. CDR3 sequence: CASSSRLYGYTF. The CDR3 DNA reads TGTGCCAGCAGTTCCAGACTCTATGGCTACACCTTC.

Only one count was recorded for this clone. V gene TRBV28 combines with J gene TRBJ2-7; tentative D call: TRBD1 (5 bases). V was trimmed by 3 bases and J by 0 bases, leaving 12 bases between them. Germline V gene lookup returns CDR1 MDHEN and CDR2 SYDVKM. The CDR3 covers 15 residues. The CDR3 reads CASSFWWQGSYEQYF. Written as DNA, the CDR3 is TGTGCCAGCAGTTTTTGGTGGCAGGGCTCCTACGAGCAGTACTTC.

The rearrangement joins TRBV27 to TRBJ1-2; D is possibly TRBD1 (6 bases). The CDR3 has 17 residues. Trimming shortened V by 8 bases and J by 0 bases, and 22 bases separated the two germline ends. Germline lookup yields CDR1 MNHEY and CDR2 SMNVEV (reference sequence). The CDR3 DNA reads TGTGCCAGCCACCCCAATATTAGACAGGCTTCTAACTATGGCTACACCTTC. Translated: CASHPNIRQASNYGYTF.

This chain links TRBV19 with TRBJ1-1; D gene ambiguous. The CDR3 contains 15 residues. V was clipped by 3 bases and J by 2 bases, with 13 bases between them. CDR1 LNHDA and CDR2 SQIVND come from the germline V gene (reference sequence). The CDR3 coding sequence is TGTGCCAGTAGTATTCTGGGGTCGGGAAACACTGAAGCTTTCTTT. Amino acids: CASSILGSGNTEAFF.

The CDR3 region is CASSLGVLGQGIGEQYV. CDR3 nucleotide sequence: TGCGCCAGCAGCTTGGGGGTTCTGGGACAGGGGATTGGCGAGCAGTACGTC. The chain combines TRBV5-1 with TRBJ2-7; 10 bases align to TRBD1. Germline V CDR1 and CDR2: SGHRS, YFSETQ. With 0 bases clipped from V and 6 bases from J, the junction kept 12 bases outside the gene matches. The CDR3 loop spans 17 amino acids.

CDR3 sequence: CASSQVMGSDYEQYF. CDR3 in DNA: TGCGCCAGCAGCCAAGTTATGGGCAGCGACTACGAGCAGTACTTC. The J gene is TRBJ2-7, the V gene TRBV4-1; D not resolved. V was trimmed by 1 base and J by 3 bases, leaving 13 bases between them. Germline V gene lookup returns CDR1 MGHRA and CDR2 YSYEKL. CDR3 length equals 15 residues.

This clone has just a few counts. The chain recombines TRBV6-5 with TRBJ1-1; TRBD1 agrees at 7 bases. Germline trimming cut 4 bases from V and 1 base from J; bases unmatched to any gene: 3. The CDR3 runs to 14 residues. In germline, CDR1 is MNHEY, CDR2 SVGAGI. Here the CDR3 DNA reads TGTGCCAGCAGTTGGGAGGGGGCGAACACTGAAGCTTTCTTT. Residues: CASSWEGANTEAFF.

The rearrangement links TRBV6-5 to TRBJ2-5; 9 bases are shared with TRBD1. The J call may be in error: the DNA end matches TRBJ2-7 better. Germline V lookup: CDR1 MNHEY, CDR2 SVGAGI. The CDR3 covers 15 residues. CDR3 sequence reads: CASSYFGTGYDEQYF. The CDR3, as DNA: TGTGCCAGCAGTTACTTCGGGACAGGGTATGACGAGCAGTACTTC.

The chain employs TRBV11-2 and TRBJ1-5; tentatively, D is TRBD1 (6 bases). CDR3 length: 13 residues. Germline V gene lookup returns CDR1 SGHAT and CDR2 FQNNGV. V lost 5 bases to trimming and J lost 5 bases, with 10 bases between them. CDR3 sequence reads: CASSRGADQPQHF. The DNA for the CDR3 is TGTGCCAGCAGCCGGGGGGCGGATCAGCCCCAGCATTTT.

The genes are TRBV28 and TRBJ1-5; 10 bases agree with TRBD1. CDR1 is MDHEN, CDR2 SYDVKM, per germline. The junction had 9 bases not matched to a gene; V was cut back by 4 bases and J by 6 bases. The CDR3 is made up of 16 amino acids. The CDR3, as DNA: TGTGCCAGCAGTTCCACTAGACAGGGGGCGGGTCAGCCCCAGCATTTT. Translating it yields CASSSTRQGAGQPQHF.

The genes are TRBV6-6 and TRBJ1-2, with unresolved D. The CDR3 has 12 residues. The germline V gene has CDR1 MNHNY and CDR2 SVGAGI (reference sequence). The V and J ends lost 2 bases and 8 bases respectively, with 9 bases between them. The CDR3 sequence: CASSYDKHGYTF. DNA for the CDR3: TGTGCCAGCAGTTACGACAAACACGGCTACACCTTC.

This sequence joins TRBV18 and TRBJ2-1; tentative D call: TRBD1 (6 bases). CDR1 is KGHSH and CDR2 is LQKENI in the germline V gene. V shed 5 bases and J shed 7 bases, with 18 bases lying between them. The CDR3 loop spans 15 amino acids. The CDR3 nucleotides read TGTGCCAGCTCAACAACAGGGACCCCTGGGAATGAGCAGTTCTTC. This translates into CASSTTGTPGNEQFF.

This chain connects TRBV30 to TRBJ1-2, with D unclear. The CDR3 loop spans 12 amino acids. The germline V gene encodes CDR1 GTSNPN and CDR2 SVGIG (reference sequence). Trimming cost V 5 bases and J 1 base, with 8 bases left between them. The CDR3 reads CAWGEGNYGYTF. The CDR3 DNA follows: TGTGCCTGGGGGGAGGGTAACTATGGCTACACCTTC.

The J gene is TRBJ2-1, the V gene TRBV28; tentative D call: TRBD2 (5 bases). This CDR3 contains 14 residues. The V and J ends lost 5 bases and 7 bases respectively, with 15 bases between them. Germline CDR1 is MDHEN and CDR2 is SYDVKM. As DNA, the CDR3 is TGTGCCAGCAGTAAGATATTAGCGCGGAATGAGCAGTTCTTC. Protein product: CASSKILARNEQFF.

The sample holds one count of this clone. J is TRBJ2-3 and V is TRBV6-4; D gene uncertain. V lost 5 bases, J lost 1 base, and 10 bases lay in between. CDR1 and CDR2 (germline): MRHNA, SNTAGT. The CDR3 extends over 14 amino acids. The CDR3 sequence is CASSPSVGTDTQYF. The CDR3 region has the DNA TGTGCCAGCAGTCCCAGTGTAGGCACAGATACGCAGTATTTT.